Listed here is a single TCR beta chain. Its matching antigen is unknown. A read error may be the cause here, since a much bigger clone is one base away. This record belongs to a study of tumor-infiltrating lymphocytes in primary liver carcinoma. Overall study results and limits: The 250 largest clones made up significantly more of tumor than blood repertoires (p = 0.039).

Germline CDR1 reads MDHEN; CDR2 reads SYDVKM. CDR3 length: 14 amino acids. V dropped 3 bases and J dropped 3 bases, with 11 bases sitting between them. Making TCR beta cDNA involved approximately 530 ng total RNA and a constant-region primer. Each TCR beta library was derived from three nested multiplex PCR rounds that employed slightly modified ARM-PCR. Running 10 cycles apiece, the first two PCR rounds relied on TRBV1-TRBV30 forward primers together with a C-beta reverse primer. TCRdb itself ran the multiplex PCR reads through MiXCR, one entry per CDR3 protein. The repertoire consists of 44,000 or so distinct CDR3 sequences, with 60% to 85% occurring once and the leading ten covering over 25%. Scientists recovered RNA and DNA together from roughly 20-30 mg of unsorted bulk tissue. Surgical resection treated primary liver carcinoma in the patients.

The receptor comes from a man aged 40-50 years with primary liver carcinoma and hepatitis B virus infection. V usage is TRBV28 and J usage is TRBJ1-1, with unresolved D. The material sequenced was liver tumor tissue from sampling region 5. As for subset: tumor region T5, tumor centre. For the CDR3, the DNA is TGTGCCAGCAGTTTGGGTTGGGGAGACACTGAAGCTTTCTTT. Its protein product is CASSLGWGDTEAFF.